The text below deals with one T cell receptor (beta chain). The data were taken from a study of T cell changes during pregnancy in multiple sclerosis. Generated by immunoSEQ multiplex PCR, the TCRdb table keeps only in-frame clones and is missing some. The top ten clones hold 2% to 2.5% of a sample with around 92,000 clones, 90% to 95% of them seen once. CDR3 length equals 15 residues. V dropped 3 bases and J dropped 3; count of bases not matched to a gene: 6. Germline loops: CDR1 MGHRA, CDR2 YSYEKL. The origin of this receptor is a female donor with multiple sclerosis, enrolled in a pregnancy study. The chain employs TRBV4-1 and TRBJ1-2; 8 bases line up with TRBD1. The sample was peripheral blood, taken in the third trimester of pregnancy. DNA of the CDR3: TGCGCCAGCAGCCACCTGGACAGGGCGGACTATGGCTACACCTTC. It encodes CASSHLDRADYGYTF.